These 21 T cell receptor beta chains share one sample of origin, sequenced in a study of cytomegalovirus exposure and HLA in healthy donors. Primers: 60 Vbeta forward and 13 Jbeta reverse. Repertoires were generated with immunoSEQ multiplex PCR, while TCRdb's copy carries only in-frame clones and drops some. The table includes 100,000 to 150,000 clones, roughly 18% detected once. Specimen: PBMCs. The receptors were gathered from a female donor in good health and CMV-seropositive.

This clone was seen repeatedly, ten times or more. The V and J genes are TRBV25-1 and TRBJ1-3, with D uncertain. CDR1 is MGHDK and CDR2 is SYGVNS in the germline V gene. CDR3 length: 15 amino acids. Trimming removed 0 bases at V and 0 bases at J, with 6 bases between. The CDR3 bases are TGTGCCAGCAGTGAATACGAGTTCTCTGGAAACACCATATATTTT. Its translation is CASSEYEFSGNTIYF. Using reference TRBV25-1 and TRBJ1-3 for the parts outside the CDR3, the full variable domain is EADIYQTPRYLVIGTGKKITLECSQTMGHDKMYWYQQDPGMELHLIHYSYGVNSTEKGDLSSESTVSRIRTEHFPLTLESARPSHTSQYLCASSEYEFSGNTIYFGEGSWLTVV.

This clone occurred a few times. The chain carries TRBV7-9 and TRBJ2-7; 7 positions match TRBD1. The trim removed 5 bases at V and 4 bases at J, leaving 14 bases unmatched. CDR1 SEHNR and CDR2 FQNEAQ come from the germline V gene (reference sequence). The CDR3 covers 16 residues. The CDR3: CASSTGRGSVRYEQYF. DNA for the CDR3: TGTGCCAGCAGCACAGGCAGGGGGTCCGTTCGGTACGAGCAGTACTTC.

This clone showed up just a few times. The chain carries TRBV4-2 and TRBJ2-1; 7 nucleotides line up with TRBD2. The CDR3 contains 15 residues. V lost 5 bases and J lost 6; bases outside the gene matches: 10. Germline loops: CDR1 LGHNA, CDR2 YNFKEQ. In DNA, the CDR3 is TGTGCCAGCAGCGTGGGGAGGGGCCCCCTCAATGAGCAGTTCTTC. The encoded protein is CASSVGRGPLNEQFF.

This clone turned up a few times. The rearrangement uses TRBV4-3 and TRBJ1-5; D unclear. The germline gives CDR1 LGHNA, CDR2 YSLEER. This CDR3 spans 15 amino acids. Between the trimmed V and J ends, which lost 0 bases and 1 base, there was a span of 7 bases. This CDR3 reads CASSQEVGSNQPQHF. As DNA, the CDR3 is TGCGCCAGCAGCCAAGAAGTCGGGAGCAATCAGCCCCAGCATTTT.

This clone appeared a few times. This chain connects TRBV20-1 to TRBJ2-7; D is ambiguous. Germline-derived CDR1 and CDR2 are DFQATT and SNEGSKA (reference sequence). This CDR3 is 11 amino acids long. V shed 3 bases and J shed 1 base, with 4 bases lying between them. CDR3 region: CSASPSYEQYF. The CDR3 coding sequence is TGCAGTGCTAGCCCGTCCTACGAGCAGTACTTC.

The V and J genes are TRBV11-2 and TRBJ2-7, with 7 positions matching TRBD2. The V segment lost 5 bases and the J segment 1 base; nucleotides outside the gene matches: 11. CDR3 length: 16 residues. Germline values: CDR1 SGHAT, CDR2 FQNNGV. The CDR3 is CASSLTRTSWSYEQYF. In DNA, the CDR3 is TGTGCCAGCAGCCTAACACGGACTAGTTGGTCCTACGAGCAGTACTTC.

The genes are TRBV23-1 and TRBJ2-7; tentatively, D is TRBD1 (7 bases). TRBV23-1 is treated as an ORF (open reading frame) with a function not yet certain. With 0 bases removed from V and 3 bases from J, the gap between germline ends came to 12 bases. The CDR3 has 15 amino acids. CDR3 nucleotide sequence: TGCGCCAGCAGTCAATCGCGGGACAGCCTCTACGAGCAGTACTTC. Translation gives CASSQSRDSLYEQYF.

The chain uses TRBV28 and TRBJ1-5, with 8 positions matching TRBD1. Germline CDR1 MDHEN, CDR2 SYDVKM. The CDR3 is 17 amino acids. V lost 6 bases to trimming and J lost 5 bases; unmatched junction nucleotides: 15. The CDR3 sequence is CASSTQGATRSDQPQHF. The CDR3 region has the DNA TGTGCCAGCAGCACTCAGGGGGCAACCCGTTCGGATCAGCCCCAGCATTTT.

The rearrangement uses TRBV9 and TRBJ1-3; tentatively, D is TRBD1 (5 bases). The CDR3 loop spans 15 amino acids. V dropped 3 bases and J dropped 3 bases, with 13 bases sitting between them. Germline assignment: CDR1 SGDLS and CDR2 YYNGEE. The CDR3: CASSGTSGLGNTIYF. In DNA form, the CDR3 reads TGTGCCAGCAGCGGGACATCAGGGCTTGGAAACACCATATATTTT.

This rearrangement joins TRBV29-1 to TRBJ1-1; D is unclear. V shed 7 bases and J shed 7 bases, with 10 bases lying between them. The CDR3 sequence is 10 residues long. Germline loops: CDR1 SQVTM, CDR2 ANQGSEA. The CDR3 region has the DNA TGCAGCGGGGCCTCGAGTGAAGCTTTCTTT. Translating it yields CSGASSEAFF.

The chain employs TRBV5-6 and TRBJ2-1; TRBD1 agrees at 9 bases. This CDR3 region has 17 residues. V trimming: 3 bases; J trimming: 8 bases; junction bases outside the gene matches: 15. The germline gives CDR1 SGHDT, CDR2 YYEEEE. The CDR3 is CASSWLPTGGFLDEQFF. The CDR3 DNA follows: TGTGCCAGCAGCTGGCTGCCGACAGGGGGATTTTTGGATGAGCAGTTCTTC.

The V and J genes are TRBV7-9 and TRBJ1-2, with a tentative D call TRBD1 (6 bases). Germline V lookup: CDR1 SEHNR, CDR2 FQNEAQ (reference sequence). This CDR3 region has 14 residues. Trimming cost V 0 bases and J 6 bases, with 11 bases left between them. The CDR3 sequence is CASSLAAGAHGYTF. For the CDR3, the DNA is TGTGCCAGCAGCTTAGCGGCAGGGGCCCATGGCTACACCTTC.

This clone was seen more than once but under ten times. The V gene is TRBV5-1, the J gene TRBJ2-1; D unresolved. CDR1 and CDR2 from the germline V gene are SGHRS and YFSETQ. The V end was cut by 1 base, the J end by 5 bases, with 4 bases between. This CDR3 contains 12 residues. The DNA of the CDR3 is TGCGCCAGCAGCTTGCTCGACAATGAGCAGTTCTTC. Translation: CASSLLDNEQFF.

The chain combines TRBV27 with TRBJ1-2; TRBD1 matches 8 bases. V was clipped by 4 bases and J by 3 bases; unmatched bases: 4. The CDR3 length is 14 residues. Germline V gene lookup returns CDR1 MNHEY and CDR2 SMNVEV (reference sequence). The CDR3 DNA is TGTGCCAGCAGTTCTGACAGGGGTTACTATGGCTACACCTTC. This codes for CASSSDRGYYGYTF.

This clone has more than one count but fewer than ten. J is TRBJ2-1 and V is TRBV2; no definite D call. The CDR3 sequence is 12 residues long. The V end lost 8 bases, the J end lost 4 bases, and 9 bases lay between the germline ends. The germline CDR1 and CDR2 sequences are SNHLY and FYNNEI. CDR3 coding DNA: TGTGCCAGCCGCGGAACTTACAATGAGCAGTTCTTC. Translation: CASRGTYNEQFF.

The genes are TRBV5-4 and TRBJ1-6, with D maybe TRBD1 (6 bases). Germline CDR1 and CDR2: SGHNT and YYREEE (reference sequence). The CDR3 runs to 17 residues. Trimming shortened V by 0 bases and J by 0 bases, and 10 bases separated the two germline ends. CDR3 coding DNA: TGTGCCAGCAGCTTGGGACAGGAGTACTCCTATAATTCACCCCTCCACTTT. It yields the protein CASSLGQEYSYNSPLHF.

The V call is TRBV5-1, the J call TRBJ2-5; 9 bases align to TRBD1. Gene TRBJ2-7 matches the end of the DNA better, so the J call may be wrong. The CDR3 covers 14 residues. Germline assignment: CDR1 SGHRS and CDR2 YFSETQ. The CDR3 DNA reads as TGCGCCAGCAGCTTACCAACAGGGGGCTCCGAGCAGTACTTC. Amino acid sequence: CASSLPTGGSEQYF.

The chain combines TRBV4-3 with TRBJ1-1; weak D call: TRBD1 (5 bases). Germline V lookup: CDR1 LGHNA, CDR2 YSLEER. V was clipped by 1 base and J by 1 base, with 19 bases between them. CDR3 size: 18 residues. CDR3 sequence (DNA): TGCGCCAGCAGCCAAGTGATACAGGCCACCCTCTCGAACACTGAAGCTTTCTTT. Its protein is CASSQVIQATLSNTEAFF.

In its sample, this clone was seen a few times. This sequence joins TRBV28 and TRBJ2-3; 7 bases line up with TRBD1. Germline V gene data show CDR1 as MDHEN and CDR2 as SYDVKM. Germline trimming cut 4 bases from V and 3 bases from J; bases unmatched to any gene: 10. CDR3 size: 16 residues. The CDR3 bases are TGTGCCAGCAGTTGGAGTGTAGGGGGCCCTACAGATACGCAGTATTTT. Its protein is CASSWSVGGPTDTQYF.

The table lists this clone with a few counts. The CDR3 coding sequence is TGCAGCGTAGGGGGACAGCTGAACACTGAAGCTTTCTTT. Its protein is CSVGGQLNTEAFF. V and J are TRBV29-1 and TRBJ1-1; 7 nucleotides agree with TRBD1. Germline CDR1 reads SQVTM; CDR2 reads ANQGSEA. This CDR3 spans 13 amino acids. V shed 6 bases and J 0 bases; nucleotides not matched to a gene: 4.

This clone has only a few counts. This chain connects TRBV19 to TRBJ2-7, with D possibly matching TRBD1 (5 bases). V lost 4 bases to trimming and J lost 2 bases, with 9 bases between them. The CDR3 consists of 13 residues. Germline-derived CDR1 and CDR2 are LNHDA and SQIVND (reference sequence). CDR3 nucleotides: TGTGCCAGTAGTACGACAGTGACCTACGAGCAGTACTTC. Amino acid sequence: CASSTTVTYEQYF.